A selection of T cell receptor beta chains follows, all from one sample in a study of tumor-infiltrating lymphocytes in primary liver carcinoma. MiXCR was run by TCRdb on the multiplex PCR reads, yielding one entry per CDR3 protein. The sample contains about 54,000 distinct CDR3 sequences, over 70% of which appear only once. The sequenced material came from liver tumor tissue from sampling region 2. The receptors originated from a man aged 40-55 years with primary liver carcinoma and hepatitis B virus infection. Each CDR3 is given with its conserved first and last residue. The D gene is left open where the match is weak. The size of a clone is reported for some rows only, either as once, few or many, or as a class for expanded clones.

TRBV5-4	TRBJ2-1	.	TRBD2	TGTGCCAGCAGCTCTCTGGGAGGGATCTACAATGAGCAGTTCTTC	CASSSLGGIYNEQFF
TRBV19	TRBJ2-1	few	TRBD2	TGTGCCAGTACCAGCCTGGGACTAGCGGGAATCGATGAGCAGTTCTTC	CASTSLGLAGIDEQFF
TRBV6-4	TRBJ2-1	few	.	TGTGCCAACCACAACAGGGAACACTACGGCAATGAGCAGTTCTTC	CANHNREHYGNEQFF
TRBV29-1	TRBJ2-3	.	.	TGCAGCATTCCACACCCCGGCACAGAAACGCAGTATTTT	CSIPHPGTETQYF
TRBV10-3	TRBJ1-2	.	.	TGCGCCATCAGTGTGGGGGACTATTGCTACACCTTC	CAISVGDYCYTF
TRBV4-1	TRBJ1-1	many	.	TGCGCCAGCAAAAGGCCTACAGCGAACACTGAAGCTTTCTTT	CASKRPTANTEAFF
TRBV2	TRBJ2-6	.	.	TGTGCCAGCGCGGGGGCTACTGGGGCCAACGTCCTGACTTTC	CASAGATGANVLTF
TRBV2	TRBJ2-6	few	.	TGTGCCAGCAGTGCAAGCACTTGGTCTGGGGCCAACGTCCTGACTTTC	CASSASTWSGANVLTF
TRBV7-8	TRBJ2-1	.	TRBD1	TGTGCCAGCAGCAGAAGTGACAGGGCATCCCACGATGAGCAGTTCTTC	CASSRSDRASHDEQFF
TRBV10-1	TRBJ2-2	.	.	TGCGCCAGCAGCCAGACAGGCGGCACTGGGGAGCTGTTTTTT	CASSQTGGTGELFF
TRBV6-5	TRBJ1-1	.	.	TGTGCCAGGAGTTACGGCGGGGTGAACAATGAAGCTTTCTTT	CARSYGGVNNEAFF
TRBV29-1	TRBJ2-1	once	.	TGCAGCGTTTCACGGGTCTACAGTGAGCAGTTCTTC	CSVSRVYSEQFF
TRBV6-5	TRBJ2-1	.	.	TGTGCCAGCAGTTCCGGTGGACTATCGGGATACAGTGAGCAGTTCTTC	CASSSGGLSGYSEQFF
TRBV11-2	TRBJ2-2	.	.	TGTGCCAGTAGCTTAGATGGAGGGGGAGTGCTCCCGAACACCGGGGAGCTGTTTTTT	CASSLDGGGVLPNTGELFF
TRBV6-5	TRBJ2-1	.	.	TGTGCCAGCAGTACCCGGGGCATCAATGAGCTGTTCTTC	CASSTRGINELFF
TRBV28	TRBJ1-6	many	.	TGTGCCAGCAGTTTAGGATCCTCGGGAGATTCACCCCTCCACTTT	CASSLGSSGDSPLHF
TRBV29-1	TRBJ2-5	.	TRBD2	TGCATCGTTGGTGGGAGGGCCGCTGAGACCCACTGCTTC	CIVGGRAAETHCF
TRBV7-3	TRBJ2-2	once	.	TGTGCCAGGAGTGTGGACAACACCGGGGAGCTGATTTTT	CARSVDNTGELIF
TRBV11-2	TRBJ2-7	.	.	TGTGCCAGAAGCTTAGTACTCCTCTCCTATGAGCACTACTTC	CARSLVLLSYEHYF
TRBV10-3	TRBJ2-3	.	.	TGTACCATCTGTGAAGACGCCACAGATACGCAGTATTTT	CTICEDATDTQYF